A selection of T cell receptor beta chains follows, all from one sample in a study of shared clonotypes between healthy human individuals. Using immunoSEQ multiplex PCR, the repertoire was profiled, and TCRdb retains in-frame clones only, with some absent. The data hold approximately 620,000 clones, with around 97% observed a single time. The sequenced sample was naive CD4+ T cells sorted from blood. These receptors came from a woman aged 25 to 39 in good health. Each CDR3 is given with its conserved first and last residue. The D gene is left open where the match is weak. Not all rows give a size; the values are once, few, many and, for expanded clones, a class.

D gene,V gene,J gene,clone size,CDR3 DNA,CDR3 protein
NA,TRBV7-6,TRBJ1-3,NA,TGTGCCAGCAGCTTACAGGGCACCATATATTTT,CASSLQGTIYF
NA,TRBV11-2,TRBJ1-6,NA,TGTGCCAGCAGCTTAAGCTCCTATAATTCACCCCTCCACTTT,CASSLSSYNSPLHF
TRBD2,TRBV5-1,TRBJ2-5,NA,TGCGCCAGCAGCTTTAGCGGGAGAGGGGAGACCCAGTACTTC,CASSFSGRGETQYF
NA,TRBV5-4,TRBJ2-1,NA,TGTGCCAGCAGCCTCGTAACGACACCTCGTGAGCAGTTCTTC,CASSLVTTPREQFF
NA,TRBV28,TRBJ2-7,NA,TGTGCCAGCAGTTCGCCCCCGCATTACGAGCAGTACTTC,CASSSPPHYEQYF
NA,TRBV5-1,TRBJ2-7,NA,TGCGCCAGCAGCTTGGGTAGGGAGGCCTACGAGCAGTACTTC,CASSLGREAYEQYF
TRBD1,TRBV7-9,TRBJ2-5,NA,TGTGCCAGCAGCCGACCGGGACAGGGTAGAGAGACCCAGTACTTC,CASSRPGQGRETQYF
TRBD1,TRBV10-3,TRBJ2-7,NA,TGTGCCACGACCGGGACAGGGCCCCCCTACGAGCAGTACTTC,CATTGTGPPYEQYF
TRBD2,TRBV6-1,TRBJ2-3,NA,TGTGCCAGCAGTGAAAGAGCGGGAGGCTACACAGATACGCAGTATTTT,CASSERAGGYTDTQYF
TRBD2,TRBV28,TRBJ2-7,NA,TGTGCCAGCAGACTACAGGGACTAGCCTACGAGCAGTACTTC,CASRLQGLAYEQYF
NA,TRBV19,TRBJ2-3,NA,TGTGCCAGTAGTAATGGTGGCAGGGGGGAACAGGGGACGCAGTATTTT,CASSNGGRGEQGTQYF
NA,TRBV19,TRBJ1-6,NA,TGTGCCAGCTCCGTACAGGGTGCCCTCCACTTT,CASSVQGALHF
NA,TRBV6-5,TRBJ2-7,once,TGTGCCAGCAGTTACCTGGGCTCCCAGGGCGAGCAGTACTTC,CASSYLGSQGEQYF
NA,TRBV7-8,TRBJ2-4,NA,TGTGCCACCCTCCCCCTCCGGGACGGGGGTAAAAACATTCAGTACTTC,CATLPLRDGGKNIQYF
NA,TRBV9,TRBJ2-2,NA,TGTGCCAGCAGCGTAGCAGTGGCAACCGGGGAGCTGTTTTTT,CASSVAVATGELFF
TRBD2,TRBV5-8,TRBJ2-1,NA,TGTGCCAGCAGCCCCAAAGGGACTAGCGGGTCCTACAATGAGCAGTTCTTC,CASSPKGTSGSYNEQFF
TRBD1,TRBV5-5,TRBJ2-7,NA,TGTGCCAGCAGCGCCCGGGACAGGGCCGAGCAGTACTTC,CASSARDRAEQYF
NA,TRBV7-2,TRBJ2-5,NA,TGTGCCAGCAGCGTCAATCCAGTTTCAGAGACCCAGTACTTC,CASSVNPVSETQYF
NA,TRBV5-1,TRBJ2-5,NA,TGCGCCAGCAGCGGAGACACGGTGGGGGAGACCCAGTACTTC,CASSGDTVGETQYF
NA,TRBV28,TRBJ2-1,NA,TGTGCCAGCAGGACCTCGGGACTCCCGAACAATGAGCAGTTCTTC,CASRTSGLPNNEQFF
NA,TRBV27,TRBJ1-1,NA,TGTGCCAGCAGTTCAGGGTTGAACACTGAAGCTTTCTTT,CASSSGLNTEAFF
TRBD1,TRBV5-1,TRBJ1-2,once,TGCGCCAGCAGCCCTCGGACAGGCCTCGCGCAGGGCTACACCTTC,CASSPRTGLAQGYTF
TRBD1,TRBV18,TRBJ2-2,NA,TGTGCCAGCTCACCGGGACAGGGGACCGGGGAGCTGTTTTTT,CASSPGQGTGELFF
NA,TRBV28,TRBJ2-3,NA,TGTGCCAGCAGTGGGCGCTTCAGGGTCGGAGCAGATACGCAGTATTTT,CASSGRFRVGADTQYF
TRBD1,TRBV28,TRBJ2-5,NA,TGTGCCAGCAGGAGAAACAGGGGAAAAGAGACCCAGTACTTC,CASRRNRGKETQYF
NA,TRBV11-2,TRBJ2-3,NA,TGTGCCAGCAGCCCGACTTTCGGGGGAGCTTCTAGCACAGATACGCAGTATTTT,CASSPTFGGASSTDTQYF
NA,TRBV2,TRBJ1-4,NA,TGTGCCAGCAGTCCCGGGACGATTAATGAAAAACTGTTTTTT,CASSPGTINEKLFF
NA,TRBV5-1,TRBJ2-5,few,TGCGCCAGCAGCTTGGCGGCAGGGCAAGAGACCCAGTACTTC,CASSLAAGQETQYF
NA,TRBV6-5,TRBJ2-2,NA,TGTGCCAGCAGGGGGTTGAGCACCGGGGAGCTGTTTTTT,CASRGLSTGELFF
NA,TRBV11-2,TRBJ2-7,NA,TGTGCCAGCAGCCCGGCTGGATGGAACGAGCAGTACTTC,CASSPAGWNEQYF
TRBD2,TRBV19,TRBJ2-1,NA,TGTGCCAGTAGTATAGAGCCCGGGACTAGCGGCTACAATGAGCAGTTCTTC,CASSIEPGTSGYNEQFF
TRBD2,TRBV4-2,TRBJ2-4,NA,TGTGCCAGCAGCCAAGCCGGGACTAGCGGGAGGCCAGCCAAAAACATTCAGTACTTC,CASSQAGTSGRPAKNIQYF
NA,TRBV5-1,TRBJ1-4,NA,TGCGCCAGCAGCCTCCTAGCGGGGGGTAATGAAAAACTGTTTTTT,CASSLLAGGNEKLFF
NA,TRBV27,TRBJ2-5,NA,TGTGCCCATAAAGGGGAGACCCAGTACTTC,CAHKGETQYF
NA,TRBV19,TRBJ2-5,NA,TGTGCCAGTAGTGCCCGAGGGGGAAGCGGGGCCCGAGAGACCCAGTACTTC,CASSARGGSGARETQYF
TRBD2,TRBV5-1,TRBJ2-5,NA,TGCGCCAGCAGCTGGACTAGCGGGATAGGGGAGACCCAGTACTTC,CASSWTSGIGETQYF
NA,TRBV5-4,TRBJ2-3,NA,TGTGCCAGCAGCCACCCTAGCACAGATACGCAGTATTTT,CASSHPSTDTQYF
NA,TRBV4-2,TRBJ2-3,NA,TGTGCCAGCAGCCAGGGGGTGGCGGGGAGACCTAGCACAGATACGCAGTATTTT,CASSQGVAGRPSTDTQYF
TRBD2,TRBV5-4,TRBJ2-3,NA,TGTGCCAGCAGCCCGTCCAGACTAGCGGGAGACTTAGATACGCAGTATTTT,CASSPSRLAGDLDTQYF
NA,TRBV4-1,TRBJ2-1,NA,TGCGCCAGCAGCCAAGAGAGGACGGCAGGTTGGGATGAGCAGTTCTTC,CASSQERTAGWDEQFF
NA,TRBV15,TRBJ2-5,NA,TGTGCCACCAGCGGAGACGTGACCAGGGGAGAGACCCAGTACTTC,CATSGDVTRGETQYF
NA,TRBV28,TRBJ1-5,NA,TGTGCCAGCAGCATTGGCCCCGGGGCTCAGCCCCAGCATTTT,CASSIGPGAQPQHF
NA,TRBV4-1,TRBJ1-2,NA,TGCGCCAGCAGCCATGAAAACGGGAAGGCTGGCTACACCTTC,CASSHENGKAGYTF
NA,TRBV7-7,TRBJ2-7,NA,TGTGCCAGCAGCTTAGCAACTGGAAGCGAGCAGTACTTC,CASSLATGSEQYF
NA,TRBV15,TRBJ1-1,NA,TGTGCCACCAGCCCCAGCAACACTGAAGCTTTCTTT,CATSPSNTEAFF